The clone carrying this T cell receptor (beta chain) has just a few counts. Its antigen is still unknown. The cDNA came from 5'RACE, which used 10-nucleotide random UMIs. TCRdb independently ran MiXCR on the 5' RACE reads; one entry per CDR3 protein. Among 120,000 or so distinct CDR3 sequences listed, 3% to 3.5% were seen once. These data come from a study of neurological immune-mediated disorders. Study-wide results and caveats: The repertoires of 18 of 34 multiple sclerosis patients were placed by phylogenetic grouping in a single related-CDR3 cluster, which may be a signature. Patients with HTLV-1-associated myelopathy had the highest level of TCR clonal expansion, whereas patients with multiple sclerosis had the lowest level, falling beneath the level found in healthy controls.

The CDR3 consists of 15 residues. Germline V gene sequence: CDR1 SGHRS, CDR2 YFSETQ. Trimming took 6 bases from V and 3 from J, leaving 19 bases between them. The material sequenced was PBMCs. The V and J genes are TRBV5-1 and TRBJ2-7; D may be TRBD1 (6 bases). The origin of this receptor is a woman in her thirties with multiple sclerosis. The CDR3 reads CASNRVPEGSYEQYF. CDR3 DNA sequence: TGCGCCAGCAACAGGGTCCCAGAGGGAAGCTACGAGCAGTACTTC.